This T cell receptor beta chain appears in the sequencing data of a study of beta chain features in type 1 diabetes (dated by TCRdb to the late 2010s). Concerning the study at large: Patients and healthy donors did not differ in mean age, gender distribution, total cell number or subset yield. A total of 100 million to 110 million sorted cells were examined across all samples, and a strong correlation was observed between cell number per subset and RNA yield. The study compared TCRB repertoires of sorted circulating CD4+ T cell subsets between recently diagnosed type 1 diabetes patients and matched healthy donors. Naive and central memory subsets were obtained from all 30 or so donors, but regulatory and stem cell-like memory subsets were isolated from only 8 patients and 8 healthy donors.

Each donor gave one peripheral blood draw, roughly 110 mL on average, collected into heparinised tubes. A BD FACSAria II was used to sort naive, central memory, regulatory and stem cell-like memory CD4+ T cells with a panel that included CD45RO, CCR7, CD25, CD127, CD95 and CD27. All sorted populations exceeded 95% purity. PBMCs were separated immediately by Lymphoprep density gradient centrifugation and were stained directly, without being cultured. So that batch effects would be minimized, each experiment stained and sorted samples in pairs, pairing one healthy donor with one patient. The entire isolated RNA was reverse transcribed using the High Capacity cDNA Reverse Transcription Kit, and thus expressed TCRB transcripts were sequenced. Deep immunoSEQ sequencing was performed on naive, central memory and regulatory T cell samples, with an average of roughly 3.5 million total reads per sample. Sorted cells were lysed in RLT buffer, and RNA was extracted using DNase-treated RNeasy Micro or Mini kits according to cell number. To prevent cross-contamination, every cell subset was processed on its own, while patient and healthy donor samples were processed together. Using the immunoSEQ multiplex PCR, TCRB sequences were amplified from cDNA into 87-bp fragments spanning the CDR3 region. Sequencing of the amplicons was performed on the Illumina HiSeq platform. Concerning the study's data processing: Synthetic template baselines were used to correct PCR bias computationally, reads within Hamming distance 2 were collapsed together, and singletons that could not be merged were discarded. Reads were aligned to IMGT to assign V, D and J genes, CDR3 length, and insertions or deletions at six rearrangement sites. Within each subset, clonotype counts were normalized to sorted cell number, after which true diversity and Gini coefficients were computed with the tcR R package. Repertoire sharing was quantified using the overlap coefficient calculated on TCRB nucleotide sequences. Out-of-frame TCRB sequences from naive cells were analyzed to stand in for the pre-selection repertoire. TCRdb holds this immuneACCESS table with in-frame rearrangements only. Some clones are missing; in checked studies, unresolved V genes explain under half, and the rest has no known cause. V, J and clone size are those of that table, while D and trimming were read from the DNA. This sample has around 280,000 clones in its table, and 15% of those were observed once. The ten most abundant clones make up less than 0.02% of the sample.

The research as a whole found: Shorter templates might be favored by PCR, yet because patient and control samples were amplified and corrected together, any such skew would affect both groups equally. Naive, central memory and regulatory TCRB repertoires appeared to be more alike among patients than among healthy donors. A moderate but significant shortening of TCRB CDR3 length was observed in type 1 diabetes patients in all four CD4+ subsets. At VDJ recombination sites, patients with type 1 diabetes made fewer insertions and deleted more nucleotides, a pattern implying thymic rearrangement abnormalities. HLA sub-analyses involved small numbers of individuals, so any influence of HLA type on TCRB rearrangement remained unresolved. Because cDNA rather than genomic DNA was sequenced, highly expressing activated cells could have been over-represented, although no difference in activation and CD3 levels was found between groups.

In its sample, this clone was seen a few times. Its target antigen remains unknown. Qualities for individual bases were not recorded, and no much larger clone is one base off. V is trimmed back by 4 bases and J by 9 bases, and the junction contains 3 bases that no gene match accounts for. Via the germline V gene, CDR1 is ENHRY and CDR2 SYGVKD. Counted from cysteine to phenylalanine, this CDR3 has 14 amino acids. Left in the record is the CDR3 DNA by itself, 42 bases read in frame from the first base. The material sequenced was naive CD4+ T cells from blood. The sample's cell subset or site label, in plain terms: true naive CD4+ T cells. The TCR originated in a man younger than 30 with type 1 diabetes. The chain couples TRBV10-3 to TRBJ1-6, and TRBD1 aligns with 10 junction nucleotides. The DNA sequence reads TGTGCCATCAGTGTGGACAGGGGGAGTTCACCCCTCCACTTT. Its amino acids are CAISVDRGSSPLHF.